Included here is one TCR beta chain sequence, with context. Its target is not known. The data stem from a study of lymphopenia after photon versus proton radiotherapy. Study-level points and caveats: Better survival with proton therapy was suggested as possible, not demonstrated. After lymphocyte nadir, photon-treated repertoires showed oligoclonal expansion, especially CD8+ Temra. Post-nadir TCR diversity decline inversely tracked overall survival among those who died. Under photons, naive T cells and diversity fell while effector/memory populations rose.

Here immunoSEQ multiplex PCR was the method, and the copy in TCRdb shows in-frame clones only, minus some. The sample has about 40,000 clones, 86% seen once. V was pared by 5 bases and J by 4 bases, with 12 bases between. The CDR3 is 13 residues long. Germline V gene sequence: CDR1 MDHEN, CDR2 SYDVKM. The sequencing used peripheral blood, collected from a patient treated with proton-based radiotherapy. The chain uses TRBV28 and TRBJ2-7; D perhaps matches TRBD2 (5 bases). The receptor was derived from a woman between 65 and 79 years old with pancreatic cancer. Some clones in this sample may be carry-over from other donors' samples. CDR3 sequence reads: CASSPYTRYEQYF. The CDR3 nucleotides are TGTGCCAGCAGTCCCTACACTAGGTACGAGCAGTACTTC.